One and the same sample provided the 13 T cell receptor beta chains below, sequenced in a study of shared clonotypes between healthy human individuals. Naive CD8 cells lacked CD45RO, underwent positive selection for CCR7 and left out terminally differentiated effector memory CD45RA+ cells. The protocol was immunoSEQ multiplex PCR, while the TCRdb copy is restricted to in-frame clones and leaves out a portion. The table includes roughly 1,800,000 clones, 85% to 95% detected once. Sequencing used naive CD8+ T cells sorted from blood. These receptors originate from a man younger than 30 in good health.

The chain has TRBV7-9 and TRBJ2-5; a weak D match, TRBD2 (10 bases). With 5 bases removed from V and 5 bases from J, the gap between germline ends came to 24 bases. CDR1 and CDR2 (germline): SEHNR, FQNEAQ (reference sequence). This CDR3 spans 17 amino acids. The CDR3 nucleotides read TGTGCCAGCAGCACAGGGGGCTGGACTAGCGGACCGGAGACCCAGTACTTC. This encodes CASSTGGWTSGPETQYF. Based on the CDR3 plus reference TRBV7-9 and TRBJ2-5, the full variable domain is DTGVSQNPRHKITKRGQNVTFRCDPISEHNRLYWYRQTLGQGPEFLTYFQNEAQLEKSRLLSDRFSAERPKGSFSTLEIQRTEQGDSAMYLCASSTGGWTSGPETQYFGPGTRLLVL.

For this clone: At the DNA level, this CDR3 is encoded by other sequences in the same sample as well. The CDR3 nucleotides are TGCGCCAGCAGCCCGGGGGAGGGCGAGCAGTACTTC. It encodes CASSPGEGEQYF. This rearrangement joins TRBV10-2 to TRBJ2-7, with TRBD2 identical over 7 bases. The CDR3 has 12 amino acids. The V and J ends lost 6 bases and 6 bases, in that order; junction bases with no gene match: 5. Germline V lookup: CDR1 WSHSY, CDR2 SAAADI.

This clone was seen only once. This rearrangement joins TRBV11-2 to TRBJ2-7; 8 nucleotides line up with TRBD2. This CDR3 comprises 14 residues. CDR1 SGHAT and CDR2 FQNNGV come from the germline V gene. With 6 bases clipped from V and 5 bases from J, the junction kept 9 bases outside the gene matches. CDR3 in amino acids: CASRSSGIANEQYF. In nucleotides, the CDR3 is TGTGCCAGCAGGAGTAGCGGGATCGCCAACGAGCAGTACTTC.

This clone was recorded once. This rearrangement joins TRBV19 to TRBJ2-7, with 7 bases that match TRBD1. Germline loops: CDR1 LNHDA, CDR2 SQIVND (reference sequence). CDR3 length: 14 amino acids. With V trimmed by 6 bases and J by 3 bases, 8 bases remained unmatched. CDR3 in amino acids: CASSLQGMDYEQYF. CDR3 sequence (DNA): TGTGCCAGTAGCCTACAGGGGATGGACTACGAGCAGTACTTC. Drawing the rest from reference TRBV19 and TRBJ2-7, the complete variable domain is DGGITQSPKYLFRKEGQNVTLSCEQNLNHDAMYWYRQDPGQGLRLIYYSQIVNDFQKGDIAEGYSVSREKKESFPLTVTSAQKNPTAFYLCASSLQGMDYEQYFGPGTRLTVT.

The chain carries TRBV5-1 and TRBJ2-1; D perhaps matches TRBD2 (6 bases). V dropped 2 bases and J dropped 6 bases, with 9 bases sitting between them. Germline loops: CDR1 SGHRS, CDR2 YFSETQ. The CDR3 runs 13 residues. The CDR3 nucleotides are TGCGCCAGCAGCTTCCGGGACTTCAATGAGCAGTTCTTC. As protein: CASSFRDFNEQFF.

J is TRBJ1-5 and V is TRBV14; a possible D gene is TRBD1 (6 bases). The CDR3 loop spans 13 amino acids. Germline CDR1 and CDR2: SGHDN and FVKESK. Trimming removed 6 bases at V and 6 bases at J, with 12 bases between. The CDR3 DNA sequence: TGTGCCAGCAGGATCCCAGGGGTTCAGCCCCAGCATTTT. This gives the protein CASRIPGVQPQHF.

The CDR3: CASTSRPASTRVQFF. CDR3 DNA: TGTGCCAGCACCTCACGCCCGGCTAGCACCAGAGTGCAGTTCTTC. The chain couples TRBV7-2 to TRBJ2-1; possible D gene TRBD2, 5 bases. Germline CDR1 and CDR2: SGHTA and FQGNSA. The CDR3 consists of 15 residues. V lost 7 bases, J lost 12 bases, and 25 bases lay in between.

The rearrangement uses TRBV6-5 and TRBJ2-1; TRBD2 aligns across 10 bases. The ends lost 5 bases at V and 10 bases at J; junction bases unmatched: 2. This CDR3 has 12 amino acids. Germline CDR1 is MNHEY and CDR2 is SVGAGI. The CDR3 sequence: CASSKTSGEQFF. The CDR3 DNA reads TGTGCCAGCAGTAAGACTAGCGGGGAGCAGTTCTTC.

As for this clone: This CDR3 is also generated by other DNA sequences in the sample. The CDR3 DNA reads TGTGCCAGCAGTTTGTGGGGGAACACTGAAGCTTTCTTT. Its translation is CASSLWGNTEAFF. This chain links TRBV28 with TRBJ1-1; D remains ambiguous. The CDR3 covers 13 residues. V was shortened by 3 bases and J by 1 base, with 6 bases between the two germline ends. Germline assignment: CDR1 MDHEN and CDR2 SYDVKM.

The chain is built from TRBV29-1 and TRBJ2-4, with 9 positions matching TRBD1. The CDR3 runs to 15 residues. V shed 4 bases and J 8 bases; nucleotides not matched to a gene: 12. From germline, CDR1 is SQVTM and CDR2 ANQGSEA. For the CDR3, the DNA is TGCAGCGTTGTAATTCCGGGACAGGGTTGGTACATTCAGTACTTC. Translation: CSVVIPGQGWYIQYF.

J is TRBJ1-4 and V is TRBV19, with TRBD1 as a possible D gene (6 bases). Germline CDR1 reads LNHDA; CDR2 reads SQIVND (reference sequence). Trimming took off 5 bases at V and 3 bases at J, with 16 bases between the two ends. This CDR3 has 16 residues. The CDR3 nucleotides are TGTGCCAGTAGTCTAAAGGGCCACAGGGCTAATGAAAAACTGTTTTTT. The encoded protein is CASSLKGHRANEKLFF.

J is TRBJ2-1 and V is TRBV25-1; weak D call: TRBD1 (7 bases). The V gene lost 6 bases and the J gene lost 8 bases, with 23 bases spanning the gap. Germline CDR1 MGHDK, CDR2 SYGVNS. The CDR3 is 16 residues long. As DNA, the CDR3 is TGTGCCAGCAGCGGAAGGCTGACAGGGAGGATCGATGAGCAGTTCTTC. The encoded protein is CASSGRLTGRIDEQFF.

CDR3 in amino acids: CASSLVQGVGAFF. DNA of the CDR3: TGTGCCAGCAGCTTGGTTCAGGGAGTCGGGGCTTTCTTT. This rearrangement joins TRBV7-9 to TRBJ1-1; D may be TRBD1 (5 bases). The length of the CDR3 is 13 residues. V lost 3 bases, J lost 11 bases, and 16 bases lay in between. In germline, CDR1 is SEHNR, CDR2 FQNEAQ (reference sequence). The full variable domain, with the rest looked up from reference TRBV7-9 and TRBJ1-1, is DTGVSQNPRHKITKRGQNVTFRCDPISEHNRLYWYRQTLGQGPEFLTYFQNEAQLEKSRLLSDRFSAERPKGSFSTLEIQRTEQGDSAMYLCASSLVQGVGAFFGQGTRLTVV.